The clone carrying this T cell receptor (beta chain) was seen more than once but under ten times. What was amplified from RNA transcripts were TCR beta CDR3 regions. During a first-round RT-PCR of the TCR CDR3, the HTBI primer set was used. One entry per CDR3 protein, called by TCRdb with MiXCR from the multiplex PCR reads. The table records 480,000 or so distinct CDR3 sequences, about an eighth of them present only once. The data originate from a study of T cells in Graves' hyperthyroidism and ophthalmopathy. The clonotype originates from a woman aged 18-30 years with Graves' hyperthyroidism. Sequencing input: blood.

CDR3 amino acids: CASSFFGGGIGEQYV. DNA of the CDR3: TGTGCCAGCAGCTTCTTTGGGGGGGGGATCGGCGAGCAGTACGTC. The gene calls are TRBV13 and TRBJ2-7; 7 bases fit TRBD2. The CDR3 length is 15 residues. CDR1 is PRHDT, CDR2 FYEKMQ, per germline (reference sequence). The J segment lost 6 bases and the V segment lost 3 bases, leaving 11 bases of the junction unmatched.